These T cell receptor beta chains were read from a single sample in a study of cytomegalovirus exposure and HLA in healthy donors. Assay used: immunoSEQ multiplex PCR; TCRdb lists only in-frame clones, some missing. The top ten clones hold around 2.3% of a sample with about 88,000 clones, around 89% of them seen once. The sequenced sample was PBMCs. The receptors originated from a man younger than 35 in good health and CMV-seronegative. CDR3s include the opening cysteine and the closing phenylalanine or tryptophan. The order of the fields is V gene, CDR3 length, clone size, CDR3 protein. Not all rows give a size; the values are once, few, many and, for expanded clones, a class.

TRBV27 | 14 | . | CASSLLGGHNEQYF
TRBV28 | 15 | . | CATQLAGEAKNIQYF
TRBV30 | 12 | . | CAWRDRGFEQFF
TRBV28 | 14 | . | CASSDQAPKYEQYF
TRBV7-8 | 13 | few | CASSWGQSGEQYF
TRBV9 | 15 | . | CASSEGQSMNTEAFF
TRBV5-1 | 14 | . | CASSIQGQTGEAFF
TRBV10-3 | 12 | . | CAIRQGGGELFF
TRBV2 | 14 | . | CASSEASSLYEQYF
TRBV15 | 17 | . | CATSRGRGVATNEKLFF
TRBV9 | 15 | . | CASSLLTGSYNEQFF
TRBV18 | 20 | . | CASSPTGIALSSRGTDTQYF
TRBV10-3 | 15 | . | CAISAQQRPAYEQYF
TRBV19 | 13 | . | CASRPQSNQPQHF
TRBV7-2 | 15 | . | CASSPRSGISDTQYF
TRBV28 | 15 | . | CASSSTGDRPYEQYF
TRBV6-6 | 14 | . | CASSFTGTNEKLFF
TRBV7-8 | 16 | . | CASSLRTSGGRETQYF
TRBV7-8 | 13 | . | CASSTGGNQPQHF
TRBV23-1 | 16 | . | CAPESRSGRGPDTQYF
TRBV10-2 | 15 | . | CASSDPGTSGYEQYF
TRBV5-1 | 13 | . | CASSLDPRATQYF